This entry lists 13 T cell receptor beta chains sequenced from one sample in a study of T cell responses to AZD1222 COVID-19 vaccine. The repertoire was sequenced with immunoSEQ multiplex PCR; TCRdb's copy has only in-frame clones and lacks some. The table has 130,000 or so clones, 80% to 95% seen once. The source material was peripheral blood, sampled 28 days after the second dose of the MenACWY control vaccine. All receptors come from an adult who received the MenACWY meningococcal vaccine as a control.

The chain has TRBV10-1 and TRBJ1-1; 9 positions match TRBD1. V trimming: 7 bases; J trimming: 5 bases; junction bases outside the gene matches: 14. The CDR3 runs 16 residues. Looked up from germline, CDR1 is WNHNN and CDR2 is SYGVQD (reference sequence). CDR3 in DNA: TGCGCCAGCACCCCGACCGACAGGGGGAGCGGTACTGAAGCTTTCTTT. This encodes CASTPTDRGSGTEAFF.

J is TRBJ2-1 and V is TRBV27; D not certain. CDR1 is MNHEY and CDR2 is SMNVEV in the germline V gene (reference sequence). V was cut by 2 bases and J by 5 bases, with 4 bases left in between. The CDR3 loop spans 12 amino acids. DNA for the CDR3: TGTGCCAGCAGTTTACCCCACAATGAGCAGTTCTTC. It is translated as CASSLPHNEQFF.

The rearrangement joins TRBV6-4 to TRBJ2-1; D gene ambiguous. Per the germline V gene, CDR1 is MRHNA and CDR2 is SNTAGT. Between the trimmed V and J ends, which lost 0 bases and 0 bases, there was a span of 9 bases. This CDR3 spans 16 amino acids. The DNA for the CDR3 is TGTGCCAGCAGTGACTCTTCCAGAAGCTCCTACAATGAGCAGTTCTTC. This sequence encodes CASSDSSRSSYNEQFF.

The genes are TRBV18 and TRBJ2-5; TRBD1 or TRBD2 may be the D gene (5 bases each). The CDR3 is made up of 13 amino acids. V dropped 1 base and J dropped 3 bases, with 6 bases sitting between them. Germline values: CDR1 KGHSH, CDR2 LQKENI. CDR3 bases: TGTGCCAGCTCACCACGGGACGAAGAGACCCAGTACTTC. Translating it yields CASSPRDEETQYF. Full variable domain (remainder filled in from reference TRBV18 and TRBJ2-5): NAGVMQNPRHLVRRRGQEARLRCSPMKGHSHVYWYRQLPEEGLKFMVYLQKENIIDESGMPKERFSAEFPKEGPSILRIQQVVRGDSAAYFCASSPRDEETQYFGPGTRLLVL.

The rearrangement uses TRBV5-1 and TRBJ1-2, with a tentative D call TRBD1 (5 bases). With 0 bases removed from V and 7 bases from J, the gap between germline ends came to 7 bases. The CDR3 totals 12 residues. CDR1 and CDR2 (germline): SGHRS, YFSETQ. The CDR3 DNA follows: TGCGCCAGCAGCTTGGACAGGAGTGGCTACACCTTC. Protein: CASSLDRSGYTF.

This clone was recorded only once. The rearrangement uses TRBV5-1 and TRBJ2-5; possibly TRBD2 for D (6 bases). The germline V and J ends were trimmed by 4 bases and 1 base, with 17 bases remaining between them. This CDR3 spans 16 amino acids. The germline gives CDR1 SGHRS, CDR2 YFSETQ. CDR3 region: CASSPPTGVIQETQYF. DNA of the CDR3: TGCGCCAGCAGCCCTCCAACGGGAGTAATCCAAGAGACCCAGTACTTC.

The count of this clone is one. CDR3: CASSEREFGYEQYF. The DNA for the CDR3 is TGTGCCAGCAGTGAAAGGGAGTTCGGCTACGAGCAGTACTTC. This sequence joins TRBV6-1 and TRBJ2-7; TRBD2 is a possible D gene (5 bases). CDR1 and CDR2 from the germline V gene are MNHNS and SASEGT. Trimming stripped 2 bases from V and 3 bases from J, with 11 bases between. The CDR3 loop spans 14 amino acids.

The chain joins TRBV18 to TRBJ2-1; D gene uncertain. In germline, CDR1 is KGHSH, CDR2 LQKENI. Trimming took off 2 bases at V and 7 bases at J, with 12 bases between the two ends. The CDR3 has 14 amino acids. The CDR3, as DNA: TGTGCCAGCTCACCAGGGAAATATAAGAATGAGCAGTTCTTC. Its protein is CASSPGKYKNEQFF.

This chain uses TRBV2 with TRBJ2-5; possibly TRBD2 for D (7 bases). Trimming took off 8 bases at V and 5 bases at J, with 27 bases between the two ends. Germline CDR1 SNHLY, CDR2 FYNNEI. The CDR3 contains 17 residues. This CDR3 reads CASWIQGGGKRVETQYF. The CDR3 nucleotides are TGTGCCAGCTGGATCCAGGGAGGGGGGAAGAGGGTGGAGACCCAGTACTTC.

V gene TRBV6-5 combines with J gene TRBJ2-1; 10 positions agree with TRBD2. The CDR3 is 16 residues long. Germline loops: CDR1 MNHEY, CDR2 SVGAGI. V was clipped by 2 bases and J by 1 base; unmatched bases: 2. The CDR3 coding sequence is TGTGCCAGCAGTTACAGGGGACTAGCGTCCTACAATGAGCAGTTCTTC. It specifies CASSYRGLASYNEQFF.

The rearrangement joins TRBV28 to TRBJ1-5; possible D gene TRBD1, 6 bases. The V end lost 3 bases, the J end lost 7 bases, and 19 bases lay between the germline ends. This CDR3 has 16 amino acids. CDR1 is MDHEN, CDR2 SYDVKM, per germline. The CDR3 DNA reads TGTGCCAGCAGTTTGGGGGGGCAGGGCATGAAACAGCCCCAGCATTTT. Residues: CASSLGGQGMKQPQHF.

The sample holds one count of this clone. The gene calls are TRBV28 and TRBJ1-5; D gene ambiguous. Trimming shortened V by 5 bases and J by 6 bases, and 5 bases separated the two germline ends. The V gene's germline CDR1 is MDHEN and CDR2 SYDVKM. The CDR3 extends over 11 amino acids. In DNA form, the CDR3 reads TGTGCCAGCAGTCATGCTCAGCCCCAGCATTTT. Translation: CASSHAQPQHF.

This chain links TRBV7-2 with TRBJ2-5; 8 bases align to TRBD2. This CDR3 is 16 amino acids long. J was trimmed by 3 bases and V by 4 bases; bases with no gene match: 10. CDR1 and CDR2 from the germline V gene are SGHTA and FQGNSA. The CDR3 loop reads CASSSHSGIFKETQYF. The DNA of the CDR3 is TGTGCCAGCAGCTCTCATAGCGGGATCTTCAAAGAGACCCAGTACTTC.